This T cell receptor (beta chain) was retrieved from a study of CD8+ T cells in alopecia areata. Study information: Among treated patients, oral tofacitinib was administered at 5 to 10 mg twice daily.

TCR sequencing used cDNA made by reverse transcription of extracted RNA. Only in-frame clones appear in the TCRdb table, and some are missing; sequencing was by immunoSEQ multiplex PCR. The sample carries fewer than 250,000 clones, around two fifths recorded once. Comments on this clone: Its antigen is unknown.

The treatment is: oral pan-JAK inhibitor, 5-10 mg twice daily. Sorting of CD4+ and CD8+ T cells was performed on PBMCs. Study outcomes and limitations: Both scalp clonality and the expanded CD8+ clones among the top 100 showed a significant decrease with tofacitinib. The study found higher clonality in lesional than normal scalp, especially in alopecia totalis/universalis.

The source material was CD4+ T cells sorted from blood, sampled at roughly week 30, from a patient treated with tofacitinib. The TCR was taken from a human donor with alopecia areata.

The CDR3 sequence: CASTSGGVSPRQYF. CDR3 DNA sequence: TGTGCCAGCACCAGCGGAGGGGTCTCCCCTAGGCAGTACTTC. The V call is TRBV5-6, the J call TRBJ2-7, with a weak D call TRBD2 (6 bases). CDR3 length: 14 amino acids. CDR1 and CDR2 from the germline V gene are SGHDT and YYEEEE. Trimming left V 6 bases short and J 9 bases short, with 22 bases between.